This TCR beta chain was retrieved from a study of shared clonotypes between healthy human individuals. In the original analysis: Junction-only sequences produced by ImmunoSEQ had no quality scores, so filtering differed. Profiling relied on immunoSEQ multiplex PCR, and the TCRdb table lists in-frame clones only, not all of them. The DNA was the basis for D and trimming; V, J and clone size are from that table. The sample has just over 2,000,000 clones, over 85% seen once. V dropped 2 bases and J dropped 6 bases, with 12 bases sitting between them. CDR3 length: 14 amino acids. Germline V CDR1 and CDR2: SGHTS, YDEGEE.

The chain employs TRBV5-8 and TRBJ2-1; D call uncertain. Sequenced input: naive CD4+ T cells sorted from blood. Subset specified: CD45RA+ positively selected. The receptor was derived from a man between 18 and 29 years old in good health. Here the CDR3 DNA reads TGTGCCAGCAGCTTTAGGATAGCAGGCAATGAGCAGTTCTTC. It translates to CASSFRIAGNEQFF.